This T cell receptor beta chain was captured in a study of shared clonotypes between healthy human individuals. With 5 bases clipped from V and 9 bases from J, the junction kept 24 bases outside the gene matches. The CDR3 extends over 18 amino acids. Per germline, CDR1 SGHAT and CDR2 FQNNGV. Sequencing was performed on unsorted PBMC DNA using ten immunoSEQ deep assay plates. Libraries were prepared by immunoSEQ multiplex PCR; TCRdb keeps only in-frame clonotypes and omits some of them. Of roughly 490,000 clones listed, 76% were seen once; the top ten hold 13%. The receptor's source is a woman in her forties in good health. Some clones in this sample may be carry-over from other donors' samples. Sequences were obtained from PBMCs. V usage is TRBV11-2 and J usage is TRBJ2-5; 7 nucleotides align to TRBD2. The CDR3 DNA follows: TGTGCCAGCAGCCCCGAGGTCGGAGCGGGGTTGGCGTCGGGGGCCCAGTACTTC. Its translation: CASSPEVGAGLASGAQYF.